A selection of T cell receptor beta chains follows, all from one sample in a study of shared clonotypes between healthy human individuals. Sequencing used immunoSEQ multiplex PCR; TCRdb keeps in-frame clones, though not all of them. The table has 2 million to 2.5 million clones, approximately 96% seen once; the top ten hold roughly 0.13%. Sequenced material: naive CD4+ T cells sorted from blood. The receptor source for this set is a man between 18 and 35 years old in good health. Each CDR3 is given with its conserved first and last residue. The D gene is left open where the match is weak. Some rows mark clone size as missing; the rest say once, few, many or name a class of expanded clone.

d_gene: -
len: 16
j_gene: TRBJ1-5
abundance: -
v_gene: TRBV9
CDR3nt: TGTGCCAGCGCCCCTTGTCCAGGCCATAGCAATCAGCCCCAGCATTTT
CDR3aa: CASAPCPGHSNQPQHF

d_gene: -
len: 12
j_gene: TRBJ1-2
abundance: -
v_gene: TRBV30
CDR3nt: TGTGCCTGGGGGATCGGGGGCTATGGCTACACCTTC
CDR3aa: CAWGIGGYGYTF

d_gene: -
len: 17
j_gene: TRBJ1-1
abundance: -
v_gene: TRBV25-1
CDR3nt: TGTGCCAGCAGTGAATTGGGGGGACGTCTGGAGGACACTGAAGCTTTCTTT
CDR3aa: CASSELGGRLEDTEAFF

d_gene: -
len: 12
j_gene: TRBJ1-2
abundance: -
v_gene: TRBV5-6
CDR3nt: TGTGCCAGCAGCCGATCTGCCTATGGCTACACCTTC
CDR3aa: CASSRSAYGYTF

d_gene: TRBD1
len: 16
j_gene: TRBJ1-4
abundance: -
v_gene: TRBV28
CDR3nt: TGTGCCAGCAGTGCGTCGACAGGGGTGCGGGGTGAAAAACTGTTTTTT
CDR3aa: CASSASTGVRGEKLFF

d_gene: -
len: 15
j_gene: TRBJ1-5
abundance: -
v_gene: TRBV18
CDR3nt: TGTGCCAGCTCCTTAGGCGCCGATAGCAATCAGCCCCAGCATTTT
CDR3aa: CASSLGADSNQPQHF

d_gene: TRBD1
len: 14
j_gene: TRBJ2-1
abundance: -
v_gene: TRBV19
CDR3nt: TGTGCCAGTGCCGGGACAGGGTCCTACAATGAGCAGTTCTTC
CDR3aa: CASAGTGSYNEQFF

d_gene: TRBD1
len: 14
j_gene: TRBJ1-2
abundance: -
v_gene: TRBV2
CDR3nt: TGTGCCAGCAGGATGGGACAGGGGCTGTATGGCTACACCTTC
CDR3aa: CASRMGQGLYGYTF

d_gene: -
len: 16
j_gene: TRBJ2-5
abundance: -
v_gene: TRBV15
CDR3nt: TGTGCCACCAGCAGAGAGGCACCAGGCTCGGCGGAGACCCAGTACTTC
CDR3aa: CATSREAPGSAETQYF

d_gene: TRBD1
len: 15
j_gene: TRBJ2-1
abundance: -
v_gene: TRBV5-8
CDR3nt: TGTGCCAGCAGCTTGTGGCAGGGGGCTTCGAATGAGCAGTTCTTC
CDR3aa: CASSLWQGASNEQFF

d_gene: -
len: 13
j_gene: TRBJ1-5
abundance: -
v_gene: TRBV10-1
CDR3nt: TGCGCCAGCACCAGGGGAAGCAATCAGCCCCAGCATTTT
CDR3aa: CASTRGSNQPQHF

d_gene: TRBD2
len: 15
j_gene: TRBJ2-7
abundance: -
v_gene: TRBV7-2
CDR3nt: TGTGCCAGCAGCTCCCTAGCGGGAGTGGCCTACGAGCAGTACTTC
CDR3aa: CASSSLAGVAYEQYF

d_gene: -
len: 14
j_gene: TRBJ2-7
abundance: -
v_gene: TRBV19
CDR3nt: TGTGCCAGTAGTATGGAAGAGATGGGGAACGAGCAGTACTTC
CDR3aa: CASSMEEMGNEQYF

d_gene: -
len: 13
j_gene: TRBJ1-2
abundance: -
v_gene: TRBV6-1
CDR3nt: TGTGCCAGCAAAACAGGGAAGGAGTATGGCTACACCTTC
CDR3aa: CASKTGKEYGYTF

d_gene: TRBD2
len: 14
j_gene: TRBJ2-7
abundance: -
v_gene: TRBV5-6
CDR3nt: TGTGCCAGCAGCTTGACTAGCGGGACCTACGAGCAGTACTTC
CDR3aa: CASSLTSGTYEQYF

d_gene: -
len: 17
j_gene: TRBJ1-3
abundance: -
v_gene: TRBV1
CDR3nt: TGCACCAGCAGCCAAGGTCGGGGGGGAACTTCTGGAAACACCATATATTTT
CDR3aa: CTSSQGRGGTSGNTIYF

d_gene: TRBD1
len: 15
j_gene: TRBJ1-2
abundance: -
v_gene: TRBV5-8
CDR3nt: TGTGCCAGCAGCTTGGAAATGGACAGGCTTTATGGCTACACCTTC
CDR3aa: CASSLEMDRLYGYTF

d_gene: -
len: 15
j_gene: TRBJ1-6
abundance: -
v_gene: TRBV6-5
CDR3nt: TGTGCCAGCAGTCAACCCGGGACACGGAATTCACCCCTCCACTTT
CDR3aa: CASSQPGTRNSPLHF

d_gene: -
len: 14
j_gene: TRBJ2-2
abundance: -
v_gene: TRBV11-2
CDR3nt: TGTGCCAGCAGCTTAGAAGGGTTAACCGGGGAGCTGTTTTTT
CDR3aa: CASSLEGLTGELFF

d_gene: -
len: 13
j_gene: TRBJ2-7
abundance: -
v_gene: TRBV19
CDR3nt: TGTGCCAGTAGCCGGGACCCAACCTACGAGCAGTACTTC
CDR3aa: CASSRDPTYEQYF

d_gene: -
len: 12
j_gene: TRBJ2-1
abundance: -
v_gene: TRBV29-1
CDR3nt: TGCAGCGGCGGTGGGGCCTACAATGAGCAGTTCTTC
CDR3aa: CSGGGAYNEQFF

d_gene: TRBD1
len: 15
j_gene: TRBJ1-2
abundance: -
v_gene: TRBV11-2
CDR3nt: TGTGCCAGCAGCTTAGATCCACGGACAGGCTATGGCTACACCTTC
CDR3aa: CASSLDPRTGYGYTF

d_gene: -
len: 15
j_gene: TRBJ2-1
abundance: -
v_gene: TRBV2
CDR3nt: TGTGCCAGCAGTGAAGAGCACCCCTCCTACAATGAGCAGTTCTTC
CDR3aa: CASSEEHPSYNEQFF

d_gene: TRBD2
len: 14
j_gene: TRBJ2-7
abundance: -
v_gene: TRBV6-4
CDR3nt: TGTGCCAGCAGTTTAGCGGGAGTTTTTTACGAGCAGTACTTC
CDR3aa: CASSLAGVFYEQYF

d_gene: TRBD1
len: 20
j_gene: TRBJ1-5
abundance: -
v_gene: TRBV28
CDR3nt: TGTGCCAGCAGTGGGGGCCCCCGGGGCAGGGGGCGGTGGGGCAATCAGCCCCAGCATTTT
CDR3aa: CASSGGPRGRGRWGNQPQHF

d_gene: -
len: 12
j_gene: TRBJ1-1
abundance: -
v_gene: TRBV7-9
CDR3nt: TGTGCCAGCAGCTGGGACCCGAGGGCGGCTTTCTTT
CDR3aa: CASSWDPRAAFF

d_gene: TRBD2
len: 14
j_gene: TRBJ2-3
abundance: -
v_gene: TRBV10-3
CDR3nt: TGTGCCACACTAGCGGGGGCCATCACAGATACGCAGTATTTT
CDR3aa: CATLAGAITDTQYF

d_gene: -
len: 14
j_gene: TRBJ2-2
abundance: -
v_gene: TRBV28
CDR3nt: TGTGCCAGCTACCCCGGACAGATAACCGGGGAGCTGTTTTTT
CDR3aa: CASYPGQITGELFF

d_gene: -
len: 15
j_gene: TRBJ2-7
abundance: -
v_gene: TRBV18
CDR3nt: TGTGCCAGCTCACCTGCACAGGGAAGGGGCTACGAGCAGTACTTC
CDR3aa: CASSPAQGRGYEQYF

d_gene: TRBD2
len: 14
j_gene: TRBJ2-7
abundance: -
v_gene: TRBV5-1
CDR3nt: TGCGCCACCGCCCTTACCGGGACTAGCTACGAGCAGTACTTC
CDR3aa: CATALTGTSYEQYF

d_gene: -
len: 16
j_gene: TRBJ2-1
abundance: -
v_gene: TRBV7-2
CDR3nt: TGTGCCAGCAGCTTAGTCAGTCTCACCGGATACAATGAGCAGTTCTTC
CDR3aa: CASSLVSLTGYNEQFF

d_gene: -
len: 13
j_gene: TRBJ1-1
abundance: -
v_gene: TRBV6-1
CDR3nt: TGTGCCAGCAGTGAATCAGTAGGGACTGTTGGTTTCTTT
CDR3aa: CASSESVGTVGFF

d_gene: TRBD2
len: 14
j_gene: TRBJ2-7
abundance: -
v_gene: TRBV6-1
CDR3nt: TGTGCCAGCAGTGACCTAGCGGGAGTAGGCGAGCAGTACTTC
CDR3aa: CASSDLAGVGEQYF

d_gene: -
len: 15
j_gene: TRBJ1-6
abundance: once
v_gene: TRBV11-2
CDR3nt: TGTGCCAGCAGCCCCCGACCGGGGAATAATTCACCCCTCCACTTT
CDR3aa: CASSPRPGNNSPLHF

d_gene: -
len: 15
j_gene: TRBJ1-1
abundance: -
v_gene: TRBV19
CDR3nt: TGTGCCAGTAGCGCCCTCCAGGGCTTGAACACTGAAGCTTTCTTT
CDR3aa: CASSALQGLNTEAFF

d_gene: -
len: 13
j_gene: TRBJ2-1
abundance: -
v_gene: TRBV30
CDR3nt: TGTGCCTGGACTCCGACTAGTGTCCATGAGCAGTTCTTC
CDR3aa: CAWTPTSVHEQFF

d_gene: TRBD1
len: 15
j_gene: TRBJ1-5
abundance: few
v_gene: TRBV6-5
CDR3nt: TGTGCCAGCAGTTACTCCGGGACAGGCAATCAGCCCCAGCATTTT
CDR3aa: CASSYSGTGNQPQHF

d_gene: TRBD1
len: 17
j_gene: TRBJ2-2
abundance: once
v_gene: TRBV9
CDR3nt: TGTGCCAGCAGCCGATCCTTAGGACAGGGGGACACCGGGGAGCTGTTTTTT
CDR3aa: CASSRSLGQGDTGELFF

d_gene: TRBD2
len: 16
j_gene: TRBJ2-3
abundance: -
v_gene: TRBV4-1
CDR3nt: TGCGCCAGCAGCCCAAATTACGGGGGGTGGACAGATACGCAGTATTTT
CDR3aa: CASSPNYGGWTDTQYF

d_gene: TRBD2
len: 16
j_gene: TRBJ2-3
abundance: once
v_gene: TRBV29-1
CDR3nt: TGCAGCGTTGAAGTCCCCGGACTAGCGGGCACAGATACGCAGTATTTT
CDR3aa: CSVEVPGLAGTDTQYF

d_gene: TRBD2
len: 15
j_gene: TRBJ2-7
abundance: once
v_gene: TRBV5-4
CDR3nt: TGTGCCAGCAGCTCCCAGACTAGCGGGGGGTACGAGCAGTACTTC
CDR3aa: CASSSQTSGGYEQYF

d_gene: -
len: 16
j_gene: TRBJ1-5
abundance: -
v_gene: TRBV7-8
CDR3nt: TGTGCCAGCAGCTTAGGAGCAGGGGCTGGCAATCAGCCCCAGCATTTT
CDR3aa: CASSLGAGAGNQPQHF

d_gene: -
len: 16
j_gene: TRBJ1-4
abundance: -
v_gene: TRBV4-1
CDR3nt: TGCGCCAGCAGCCGGGTAAGAGAGGGAGGCGCTGAAAAACTGTTTTTT
CDR3aa: CASSRVREGGAEKLFF

d_gene: TRBD1
len: 14
j_gene: TRBJ1-1
abundance: -
v_gene: TRBV10-3
CDR3nt: TGTGCCATCAGTGAACAACAGGGGGGAACTGAAGCTTTCTTT
CDR3aa: CAISEQQGGTEAFF

d_gene: TRBD1
len: 18
j_gene: TRBJ2-3
abundance: -
v_gene: TRBV4-1
CDR3nt: TGCGCCAGCAGCCAAGATGGGACAGGGGGGACTAGCACAGATACGCAGTATTTT
CDR3aa: CASSQDGTGGTSTDTQYF

d_gene: -
len: 15
j_gene: TRBJ2-2
abundance: -
v_gene: TRBV18
CDR3nt: TGTGCCAGCTCACCTGGATTACAGGTCACCGGGGAGCTGTTTTTT
CDR3aa: CASSPGLQVTGELFF

d_gene: TRBD2
len: 15
j_gene: TRBJ2-5
abundance: -
v_gene: TRBV5-4
CDR3nt: TGTGCCAGCAGCCGAGGACTAGCTTACCAAGAGACCCAGTACTTC
CDR3aa: CASSRGLAYQETQYF

d_gene: TRBD1
len: 15
j_gene: TRBJ1-1
abundance: -
v_gene: TRBV6-5
CDR3nt: TGTGCCAGCAGAAAGAGACAGGGGGTAGGGACTGAAGCTTTCTTT
CDR3aa: CASRKRQGVGTEAFF

d_gene: -
len: 14
j_gene: TRBJ1-2
abundance: once
v_gene: TRBV9
CDR3nt: TGTGCCAGCAGCCACGACCCTCAAGTAGGTGGCTACACCTTC
CDR3aa: CASSHDPQVGGYTF

d_gene: -
len: 14
j_gene: TRBJ1-2
abundance: -
v_gene: TRBV27
CDR3nt: TGTGCCAGCAGTTTGGTCTCAGGGACCTATGGCTACACCTTC
CDR3aa: CASSLVSGTYGYTF

d_gene: -
len: 15
j_gene: TRBJ1-1
abundance: -
v_gene: TRBV4-2
CDR3nt: TGTGCCAGCAGCCAATCGAGGACCATGAACACTGAAGCTTTCTTT
CDR3aa: CASSQSRTMNTEAFF

d_gene: -
len: 17
j_gene: TRBJ1-3
abundance: few
v_gene: TRBV5-1
CDR3nt: TGCGCCAGCAGCCCTTCGCCAGGGGTTGCCTCTGGAAACACCATATATTTT
CDR3aa: CASSPSPGVASGNTIYF

d_gene: TRBD2
len: 16
j_gene: TRBJ2-1
abundance: -
v_gene: TRBV4-1
CDR3nt: TGCGCCAGCAGCCAAGATGCGGGGGGGGCCTACAATGAGCAGTTCTTC
CDR3aa: CASSQDAGGAYNEQFF

d_gene: -
len: 15
j_gene: TRBJ1-4
abundance: -
v_gene: TRBV18
CDR3nt: TGTGCCAGCTCACCAACCGGGATCTCGTATGAAAAACTGTTTTTT
CDR3aa: CASSPTGISYEKLFF